These 17 T cell receptor beta chains originate from one sample sequenced in a study of T cells after posttransplantation cyclophosphamide. The repertoire was sequenced with immunoSEQ multiplex PCR; TCRdb's copy has only in-frame clones and lacks some. The sample yields approximately 34,000 clones, without any singletons. Sequenced input: PBMCs. These receptors were collected from a woman in her forties or fifties in good health and a related stem cell transplant donor.

In this sample, this clone turned up many times. The chain recombines TRBV15 with TRBJ1-1, with TRBD1 as a possible D gene (5 bases). The V gene lost 5 bases and the J gene lost 6 bases, with 16 bases spanning the gap. CDR1 and CDR2 from the germline V gene are LNHNV and YYDKDF (reference sequence). The CDR3 loop spans 14 amino acids. The CDR3 DNA sequence: TGTGCCACCAGCCTACCAATCCGGGGGGCTGAAGCTTTCTTT. It yields the protein CATSLPIRGAEAFF.

This clone has ten or more counts. The rearrangement links TRBV11-3 to TRBJ2-2; the D is unclear. Trimming pared 3 bases from V and 2 bases from J, leaving 7 bases between. Germline assignment: CDR1 SGHNT and CDR2 YENEEA. The CDR3 loop spans 14 amino acids. CDR3 nucleotides: TGTGCCAGCAGCTTTAATCTAAACACCGGGGAGCTGTTTTTT. It translates to CASSFNLNTGELFF.

CDR3: CASSPAVRTQYF. The DNA for the CDR3 is TGTGCCAGCAGCCCTGCCGTGAGGACGCAGTATTTT. The chain employs TRBV12-3 or TRBV12-4 and TRBJ2-3; D remains unclear. This CDR3 spans 12 amino acids. V gave up 6 bases and J gave up 9 bases, with 13 bases separating them.

This clone was recorded many times. The J gene is TRBJ2-7, the V gene TRBV27; perhaps TRBD1 as D (5 bases). The CDR3 is 13 amino acids. Trimming pared 8 bases from V and 5 bases from J, leaving 16 bases between. Germline loops: CDR1 MNHEY, CDR2 SMNVEV (reference sequence). CDR3 coding DNA: TGTGCCAGCGGTTCTGGCAGGGTACACGAGCAGTACTTC. Protein sequence: CASGSGRVHEQYF.

The V call is TRBV11-2, the J call TRBJ2-5, with 7 bases lining up with TRBD1. Germline trimming cut 6 bases from V and 5 bases from J; bases unmatched to any gene: 12. Germline CDR1 is SGHAT and CDR2 is FQNNGV. CDR3 length: 15 amino acids. The CDR3 here is CASRQPGQPAETQYF. The DNA for the CDR3 is TGTGCCAGCAGGCAACCGGGACAGCCGGCGGAGACCCAGTACTTC.

This clone was observed at least ten times. The CDR3 spells CASSVLRGNTEAFF. As DNA, the CDR3 is TGTGCCAGCAGCGTGTTAAGGGGGAACACTGAAGCTTTCTTT. This chain uses TRBV9 with TRBJ1-1; possibly TRBD1 for D (5 bases). Germline loops: CDR1 SGDLS, CDR2 YYNGEE. Trimming cost V 2 bases and J 1 base, with 9 bases left between them. The CDR3 has 14 amino acids.

This clone was recorded many times. The V gene is TRBV10-3, the J gene TRBJ1-1; tentatively, D is TRBD1 (5 bases). This CDR3 comprises 12 residues. V lost 3 bases and J 7 bases, leaving 9 bases between the germline ends. The germline CDR1 and CDR2 sequences are ENHRY and SYGVKD. The CDR3 loop is CAISDPTDEAFF. CDR3 nucleotide sequence: TGTGCCATCAGTGATCCGACAGATGAAGCTTTCTTT.

This clone showed up many times. This chain uses TRBV5-6 with TRBJ1-4; 9 bases fit TRBD1. The CDR3 length is 18 residues. The V segment lost 0 bases and the J segment 1 base; nucleotides outside the gene matches: 7. From germline, CDR1 is SGHDT and CDR2 YYEEEE. The CDR3, as DNA: TGTGCCAGCAGCTTGGGGACAGGGGTATTAGGAACTAATGAAAAACTGTTTTTT. Translation gives CASSLGTGVLGTNEKLFF.

At least ten counts were recorded for this clone. The chain uses TRBV4-1 and TRBJ2-1; D unclear. CDR3 length equals 16 residues. Trimming left V 2 bases short and J 4 bases short, with 15 bases between. Germline-derived CDR1 and CDR2 are MGHRA and YSYEKL. CDR3 residues: CASSQRSDDTYNEQFF. The CDR3 bases are TGCGCCAGCAGCCAACGGTCGGATGACACTTACAATGAGCAGTTCTTC.

This clone was counted many times. The chain combines TRBV5-5 with TRBJ2-3; D gene unclear. Looked up from germline, CDR1 is SGHKS and CDR2 is YYEKEE (reference sequence). The CDR3 sequence is 16 residues long. V lost 1 base, J lost 0 bases, and 12 bases lay in between. This CDR3 is CASSLIPPTSTDTQYF. DNA for the CDR3: TGTGCCAGCAGCTTGATTCCGCCTACTAGCACAGATACGCAGTATTTT.

This clone was detected many times. The chain couples TRBV5-1 to TRBJ1-1; D remains unclear. Between the trimmed V and J ends, which lost 0 bases and 4 bases, there was a span of 7 bases. The CDR3 spans 13 residues. Germline V gives CDR1 SGHRS, CDR2 YFSETQ. CDR3 nucleotide sequence: TGCGCCAGCAGCTTGGTTGGGCGCACTGAAGCTTTCTTT. Translated: CASSLVGRTEAFF.

This clone was detected many times. The chain has TRBV11-2 and TRBJ1-2, with 8 bases lining up with TRBD1. J gave up 7 bases and V 6 bases, and 7 bases lay outside the gene matches. The germline CDR1 and CDR2 sequences are SGHAT and FQNNGV. This CDR3 contains 13 residues. CDR3 sequence reads: CASRLTGDGGYTF. The DNA of the CDR3 is TGTGCCAGCAGGCTGACAGGGGACGGTGGCTACACCTTC.

In its sample, this clone was seen many times. The chain combines TRBV2 with TRBJ2-7; TRBD2 aligns across 7 bases. The trim removed 4 bases at V and 0 bases at J, leaving 3 bases unmatched. Germline assignment: CDR1 SNHLY and CDR2 FYNNEI. The CDR3 totals 14 residues. The CDR3 spells CASSGASGSYEQYF. CDR3 nucleotide sequence: TGTGCCAGCAGTGGGGCTAGCGGCTCCTACGAGCAGTACTTC.

This clone was recorded at least ten times. V and J are TRBV4-1 and TRBJ1-5; a weak D match, TRBD1 (6 bases). Germline CDR1 reads MGHRA; CDR2 reads YSYEKL. Trimming left V 4 bases short and J 5 bases short, with 15 bases between. The CDR3 runs 15 residues. CDR3 sequence (DNA): TGCGCCAGCAGCCTTCTCTGGGGGGGCGATCAGCCCCAGCATTTT. This gives the protein CASSLLWGGDQPQHF.

Many counts were recorded for this clone. The chain combines TRBV18 with TRBJ2-3, with 10 bases matching TRBD2. With 3 bases clipped from V and 1 base from J, the junction kept 4 bases outside the gene matches. Germline lookup yields CDR1 KGHSH and CDR2 LQKENI. The CDR3 runs to 16 residues. The CDR3 region is CASSPLGLAGTDTQYF. For the CDR3, the DNA is TGTGCCAGCTCACCGTTAGGACTAGCGGGCACAGATACGCAGTATTTT. Together with reference TRBV18 and TRBJ2-3, the CDR3 gives the full variable domain: NAGVMQNPRHLVRRRGQEARLRCSPMKGHSHVYWYRQLPEEGLKFMVYLQKENIIDESGMPKERFSAEFPKEGPSILRIQQVVRGDSAAYFCASSPLGLAGTDTQYFGPGTRLTVL.

V is TRBV25-1 and J is TRBJ2-5, with a possible D match to TRBD2 (6 bases). The length of the CDR3 is 16 residues. Trimming left V 6 bases short and J 5 bases short, with 22 bases between. Per germline, CDR1 MGHDK and CDR2 SYGVNS. The CDR3 reads CASSDNLGGIRETQYF. Here the CDR3 DNA reads TGTGCCAGCAGCGACAACCTGGGGGGTATCAGGGAGACCCAGTACTTC. Variable domain in full (rest from reference TRBV25-1 and TRBJ2-5): EADIYQTPRYLVIGTGKKITLECSQTMGHDKMYWYQQDPGMELHLIHYSYGVNSTEKGDLSSESTVSRIRTEHFPLTLESARPSHTSQYLCASSDNLGGIRETQYFGPGTRLLVL.

The rearrangement links TRBV7-2 to TRBJ2-3; the match to TRBD2 covers 8 bases. The V gene end was trimmed by 5 bases and the J gene end by 1 base; junction bases not matched to a gene: 2. Looked up from germline, CDR1 is SGHTA and CDR2 is FQGNSA. The CDR3 extends over 14 amino acids. CDR3 residues: CASSRTSRTDTQYF. CDR3 bases: TGTGCCAGCAGCCGGACTAGCCGCACAGATACGCAGTATTTT.